The clone carrying this TCR beta chain appeared once. Its antigen is not identified. In germline, CDR1 is MNHEY, CDR2 SVGEGT. The CDR3 sequence is 14 residues long. Trimming shortened V by 7 bases and J by 4 bases, and 14 bases separated the two germline ends. The sample is drawn from a study of T cell repertoires in cytomegalovirus infection. Overall study: From public TCR beta signatures came an indication of both CMV infection and matching HLA type. Study-level findings and limits: Clonotype analysis showed dominance of the ex vivo response by HLA-C-restricted CMV-specific TCR beta clonotypes. Cumulated frequencies of public TCR beta families served to identify carriers of CMV plus the relevant HLA.

Using its own MiXCR run on the reads, TCRdb lists one record per CDR3 protein. The sample has about 530,000 distinct CDR3 sequences; 26% are singletons. This sequence joins TRBV6-2 or TRBV6-3 and TRBJ2-1; maybe TRBD2 (5 bases). Sample: PBMCs. The sequence was collected from a human donor in good health (CMV status not recorded). Some clones in this sample may be carry-over from other donors' samples. As DNA, the CDR3 is TGTGCCAGCACCGAGGGAACCGGATACAATGAGCAGTTCTTC. Translation gives CASTEGTGYNEQFF.